The clone carrying this TCR beta chain came up once. The target antigen is unknown. The source of the sample is a study of T cell responses to AZD1222 COVID-19 vaccine. In germline, CDR1 is SGHTA, CDR2 FQGTGA. The CDR3 loop spans 13 amino acids. V was cut by 1 base and J by 3 bases, with 6 bases left in between. Overall study findings and caveats: Among vaccine-associated CD4 TCRs, coverage spanned spike, with dominance at 160-218 and 743-854. Only five to seven AZD1222 recipients were seropositive at baseline.

Profiling relied on immunoSEQ multiplex PCR, and the TCRdb table lists in-frame clones only, not all of them. Seen here are about 130,000 clones, roughly 89% observed once, and the top ten hold around 1.1%. Some second doses came at about 4 weeks and others at about 12 weeks; these were pooled. This sequence originates from an adult who received the AZD1222 COVID-19 vaccine. The chain recombines TRBV7-3 with TRBJ2-5, with D uncertain. Sequences were derived from peripheral blood, sampled 28 days after the second AZD1222 dose. This chain's CDR3 is CASSLISEETQYF. Here the CDR3 DNA reads TGTGCCAGCAGCTTAATCTCAGAAGAGACCCAGTACTTC.